A single sample gave rise to the 4 T cell receptor beta chains below, sequenced in a study of cytomegalovirus exposure and HLA in healthy donors. This PCR relied on a set of 60 Vbeta primers and 13 Jbeta primers. The protocol was immunoSEQ multiplex PCR, while the TCRdb copy is restricted to in-frame clones and leaves out a portion. The sample gives 95,000 to 150,000 clones, 65% to 85% of which show up once; over 0.2% is in the top ten. Source material: PBMCs. These receptors all come from a man in his forties or fifties in good health and CMV-seronegative.

V usage is TRBV7-9 and J usage is TRBJ2-6; D is unclear. The CDR3 is 14 residues long. Trimming removed 3 bases from V and 3 bases from J, with 6 bases in between. The germline V gene encodes CDR1 SEHNR and CDR2 FQNEAQ (reference sequence). CDR3 nucleotide sequence: TGTGCCAGCAGCTTTATCAGTGGGGCCAACGTCCTGACTTTC. This gives the protein CASSFISGANVLTF. The complete variable domain, with remaining parts taken from reference TRBV7-9 and TRBJ2-6, reads DTGVSQNPRHKITKRGQNVTFRCDPISEHNRLYWYRQTLGQGPEFLTYFQNEAQLEKSRLLSDRFSAERPKGSFSTLEIQRTEQGDSAMYLCASSFISGANVLTFGAGSRLTVL.

A single count supports this clone. The chain carries TRBV7-3 and TRBJ1-1; the match to TRBD1 covers 8 bases. The germline gives CDR1 SGHTA, CDR2 FQGTGA. The V and J ends lost 3 bases and 5 bases, in that order; junction bases with no gene match: 8. CDR3 length equals 15 residues. The CDR3 sequence: CASSFSAGGQTEAFF. The CDR3 coding sequence is TGTGCCAGCAGCTTCTCTGCAGGGGGCCAAACTGAAGCTTTCTTT.

CDR3 sequence: CASSPGGDTDTQYF. The CDR3 DNA follows: TGCGCCAGCAGCCCGGGGGGAGACACAGATACGCAGTATTTT. The chain employs TRBV5-1 and TRBJ2-3; 7 nucleotides agree with TRBD2. This CDR3 is built from 14 residues. Trimming at V came to 4 bases and at J to 2 bases, leaving 4 bases not matched to a gene. CDR1 and CDR2 (germline): SGHRS, YFSETQ. The complete variable domain, with remaining parts taken from reference TRBV5-1 and TRBJ2-3, reads KAGVTQTPRYLIKTRGQQVTLSCSPISGHRSVSWYQQTPGQGLQFLFEYFSETQRNKGNFPGRFSGRQFSNSRSEMNVSTLELGDSALYLCASSPGGDTDTQYFGPGTRLTVL.

V gene TRBV28 combines with J gene TRBJ1-2, with 10 bases identical to TRBD1. Germline lookup yields CDR1 MDHEN and CDR2 SYDVKM. This CDR3 has 14 amino acids. V lost 3 bases, J lost 6 bases, and 4 bases stayed unmatched. Here the CDR3 DNA reads TGTGCCAGCAGTTTGGCGGGACAGGGGAATGGCTACACCTTC. Translating gives CASSLAGQGNGYTF.